This T cell receptor (beta chain) originates from a study of cytomegalovirus exposure and HLA in healthy donors. Overall study context: In terms of ancestry, the Caucasian-associated cluster contained roughly 81% of the roughly 360 genotyped donors.

CDR1 and CDR2 (germline): SGHNT, YYREEE (reference sequence). The CDR3 runs to 15 residues. Trimming removed 0 bases from V and 1 base from J, with 11 bases in between. The PCR employed 60 Vbeta primers together with 13 Jbeta primers. Using immunoSEQ multiplex PCR, the repertoire was profiled, and TCRdb retains in-frame clones only, with some absent. The table shows under 250,000 clones, with roughly 85% occurring only once. Concerning this clone itself: The antigen is undetermined.

It was healthy bone marrow donors who served as donors. The study, taken as a whole, reports: Cytomegalovirus-associated status was assigned to 164 TCR beta chains.

The TCR comes from a girl aged 2 to 9 in good health and CMV-seronegative. The V and J genes are TRBV5-4 and TRBJ2-7, with D possibly matching TRBD2 (7 bases). The source material was PBMCs. CDR3 sequence (DNA): TGTGCCAGCAGCTTGGGGGGGGGCTTGTCCTACGAGCAGTACTTC. Protein product: CASSLGGGLSYEQYF.